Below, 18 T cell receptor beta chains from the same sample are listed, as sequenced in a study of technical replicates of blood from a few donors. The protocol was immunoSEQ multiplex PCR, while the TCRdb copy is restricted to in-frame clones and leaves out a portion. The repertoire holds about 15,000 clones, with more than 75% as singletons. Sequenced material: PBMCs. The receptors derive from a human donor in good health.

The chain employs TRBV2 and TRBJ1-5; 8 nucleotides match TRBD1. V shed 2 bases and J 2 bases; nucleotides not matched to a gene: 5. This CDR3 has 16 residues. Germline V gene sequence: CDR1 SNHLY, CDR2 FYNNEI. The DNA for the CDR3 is TGTGCCAGCAGTGAACAGGGGGCGGTAGGCAATCAGCCCCAGCATTTT. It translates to CASSEQGAVGNQPQHF. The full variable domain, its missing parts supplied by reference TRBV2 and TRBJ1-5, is EPEVTQTPSHQVTQMGQEVILRCVPISNHLYFYWYRQILGQKVEFLVSFYNNEISEKSEIFDDQFSVERPDGSNFTLKIRSTKLEDSAMYFCASSEQGAVGNQPQHFGDGTRLSIL.

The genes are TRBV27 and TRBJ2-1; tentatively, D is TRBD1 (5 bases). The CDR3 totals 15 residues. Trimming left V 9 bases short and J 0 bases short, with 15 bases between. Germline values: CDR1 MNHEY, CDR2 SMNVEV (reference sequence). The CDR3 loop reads CARTLTARSYNEQFF. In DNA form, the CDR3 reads TGTGCCAGGACGTTGACAGCCCGCTCCTACAATGAGCAGTTCTTC.

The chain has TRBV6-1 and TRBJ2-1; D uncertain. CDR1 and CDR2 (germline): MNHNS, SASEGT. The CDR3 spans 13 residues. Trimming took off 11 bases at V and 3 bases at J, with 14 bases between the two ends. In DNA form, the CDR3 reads TGTGCCTACCGGGTGGAGCACTACAATGAGCAGTTCTTC. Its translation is CAYRVEHYNEQFF.

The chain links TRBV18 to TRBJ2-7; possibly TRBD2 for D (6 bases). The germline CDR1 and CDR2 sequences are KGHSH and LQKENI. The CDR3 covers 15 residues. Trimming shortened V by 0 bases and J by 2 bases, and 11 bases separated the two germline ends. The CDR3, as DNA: TGTGCCAGCTCACCACCGACGGGGGTGACCTACGAGCAGTACTTC. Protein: CASSPPTGVTYEQYF.

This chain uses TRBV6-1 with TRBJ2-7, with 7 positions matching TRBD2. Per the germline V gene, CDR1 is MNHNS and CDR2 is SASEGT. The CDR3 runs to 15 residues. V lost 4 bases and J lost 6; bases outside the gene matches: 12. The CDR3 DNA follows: TGTGCCAGCAGTGCTGAGATGGTCGCGGGAGTCGAGCAGTACTTC. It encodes CASSAEMVAGVEQYF.

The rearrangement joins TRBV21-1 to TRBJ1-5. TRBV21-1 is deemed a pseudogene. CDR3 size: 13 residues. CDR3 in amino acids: CASSLKPHQPQHF. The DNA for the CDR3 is TGTGCCAGCAGCTTGAAGCCACATCAGCCCCAGCATTTT.

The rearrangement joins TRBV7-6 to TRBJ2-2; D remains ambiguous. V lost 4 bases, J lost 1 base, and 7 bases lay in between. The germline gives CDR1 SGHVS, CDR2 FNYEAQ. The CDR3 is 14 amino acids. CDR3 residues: CASSSTLNTGELFF. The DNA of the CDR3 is TGTGCCAGCAGCTCGACACTGAACACCGGGGAGCTGTTTTTT.

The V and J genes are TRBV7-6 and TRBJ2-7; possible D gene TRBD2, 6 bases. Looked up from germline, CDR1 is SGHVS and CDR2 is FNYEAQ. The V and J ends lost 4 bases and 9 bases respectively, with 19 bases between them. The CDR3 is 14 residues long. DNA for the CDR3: TGTGCCAGCAGCTCCCTAGCGTCTCTACGAAGGCAGTACTTC. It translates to CASSSLASLRRQYF.

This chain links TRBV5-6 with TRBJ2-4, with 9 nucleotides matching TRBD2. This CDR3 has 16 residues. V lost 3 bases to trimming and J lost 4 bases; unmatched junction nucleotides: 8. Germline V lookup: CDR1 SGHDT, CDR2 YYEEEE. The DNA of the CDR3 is TGTGCCAGCAGCTGGACGTATAGCGGGAGAAAAAACATTCAGTACTTC. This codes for CASSWTYSGRKNIQYF.

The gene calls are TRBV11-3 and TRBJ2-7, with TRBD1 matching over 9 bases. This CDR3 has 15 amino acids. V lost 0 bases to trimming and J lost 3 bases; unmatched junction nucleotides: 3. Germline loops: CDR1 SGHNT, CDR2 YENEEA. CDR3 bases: TGTGCCAGCAGCTTAGAGCCGGGACAGGGCTACGAGCAGTACTTC. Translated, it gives CASSLEPGQGYEQYF.

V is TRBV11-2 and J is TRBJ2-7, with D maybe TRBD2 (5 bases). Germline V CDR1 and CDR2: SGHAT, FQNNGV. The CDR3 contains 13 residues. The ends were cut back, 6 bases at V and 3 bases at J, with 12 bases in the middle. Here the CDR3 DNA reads TGTGCCAGCAGGGACTTAATCCACTACGAGCAGTACTTC. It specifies CASRDLIHYEQYF.

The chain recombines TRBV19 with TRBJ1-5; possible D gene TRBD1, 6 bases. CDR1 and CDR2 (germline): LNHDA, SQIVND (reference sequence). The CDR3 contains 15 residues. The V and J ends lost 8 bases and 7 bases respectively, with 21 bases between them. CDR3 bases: TGTGCCAGTTCGCCAGGACAAATTAGGGGGCAGCCCCAGCATTTT. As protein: CASSPGQIRGQPQHF.

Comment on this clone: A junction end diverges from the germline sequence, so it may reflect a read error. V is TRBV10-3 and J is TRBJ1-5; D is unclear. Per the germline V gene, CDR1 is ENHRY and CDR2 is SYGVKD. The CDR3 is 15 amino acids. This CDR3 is CAVSDGQVDHQPQHF. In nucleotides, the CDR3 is TGTGCCGTCAGTGACGGCCAGGTGGATCATCAGCCCCAGCATTTT.

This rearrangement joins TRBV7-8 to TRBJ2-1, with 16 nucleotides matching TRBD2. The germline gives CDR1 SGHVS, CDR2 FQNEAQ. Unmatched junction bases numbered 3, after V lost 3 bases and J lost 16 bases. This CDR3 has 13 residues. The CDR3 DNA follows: TGTGCCAGCAGCTTGGGACTAGCGGGAGGGCGCTTCTTC. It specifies CASSLGLAGGRFF.

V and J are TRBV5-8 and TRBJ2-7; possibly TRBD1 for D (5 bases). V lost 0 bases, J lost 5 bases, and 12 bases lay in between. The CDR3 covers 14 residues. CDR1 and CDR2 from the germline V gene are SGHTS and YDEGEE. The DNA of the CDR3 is TGTGCCAGCAGCTTGGCGTCAGGGCCGAACGAGCAGTACTTC. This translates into CASSLASGPNEQYF.

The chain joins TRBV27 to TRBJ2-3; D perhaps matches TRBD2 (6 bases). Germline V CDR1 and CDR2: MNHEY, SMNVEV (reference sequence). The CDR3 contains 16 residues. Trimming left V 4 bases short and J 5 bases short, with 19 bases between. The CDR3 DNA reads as TGTGCCAGCAGTTCGGGACTCAATAAACTTGTAGATACGCAGTATTTT. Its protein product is CASSSGLNKLVDTQYF.

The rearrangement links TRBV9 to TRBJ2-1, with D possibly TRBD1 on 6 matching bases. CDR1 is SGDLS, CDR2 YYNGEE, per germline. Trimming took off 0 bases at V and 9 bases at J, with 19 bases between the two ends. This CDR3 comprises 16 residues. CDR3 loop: CASSVESHRAPSEQFF. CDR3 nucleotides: TGTGCCAGCAGCGTAGAGTCCCACAGGGCCCCAAGTGAGCAGTTCTTC.

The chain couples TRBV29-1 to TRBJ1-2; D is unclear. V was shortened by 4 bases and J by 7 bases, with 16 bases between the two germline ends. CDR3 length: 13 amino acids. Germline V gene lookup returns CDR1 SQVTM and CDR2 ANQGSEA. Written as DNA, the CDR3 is TGCAGCGTTGTGGTGTCTGGTAGGAGTGGCTACACCTTC. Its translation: CSVVVSGRSGYTF.